The 31 T cell receptor beta chains given below trace back to one sample, sequenced in a study of long-term antiretroviral therapy in people with HIV. Researchers ran immunoSEQ v3.0 at survey level. Profiling relied on immunoSEQ multiplex PCR, and the TCRdb table lists in-frame clones only, not all of them. Altogether approximately 6,400 clones are present, over 75% being singletons, with the ten largest covering around a sixth. The specimen was unsorted PBMCs, collected 0.5 years before starting antiretroviral therapy. These receptors came from a man in his forties with HIV.

This clone has a handful of counts. The chain combines TRBV30 with TRBJ2-3, with TRBD2 as a possible D gene (6 bases). The CDR3 spans 14 residues. Germline CDR1 and CDR2: GTSNPN and SVGIG (reference sequence). Deletions cut 4 bases from V and 4 bases from J, with 15 bases between. DNA for the CDR3: TGTGCCTGGAAGGAACGGGGGTTGGCAGATACGCAGTATTTT. Translation: CAWKERGLADTQYF.

This clone was observed a single time. The chain is built from TRBV2 and TRBJ2-7, with TRBD1 matching 9 bases. Trimming cost V 1 base and J 12 bases; bases outside gene matches: 4. Germline assignment: CDR1 SNHLY and CDR2 FYNNEI. The CDR3 is 12 amino acids. This CDR3 reads CASSEGWDRVYF. CDR3 in DNA: TGTGCCAGCAGTGAAGGGTGGGACAGGGTGTACTTC.

V and J are TRBV5-1 and TRBJ2-5; D unclear. V gave up 5 bases and J gave up 5 bases, with 13 bases separating them. Germline CDR1 reads SGHRS; CDR2 reads YFSETQ. The CDR3 sequence is 13 residues long. This chain's CDR3 is CASRRSLEETQYF. CDR3 DNA: TGCGCCAGCAGGAGGTCCCTGGAGGAGACCCAGTACTTC.

This sequence joins TRBV5-1 and TRBJ2-2, with D possibly matching TRBD1 (6 bases). CDR1 is SGHRS and CDR2 is YFSETQ in the germline V gene. V lost 1 base to trimming and J lost 5 bases, with 12 bases between them. The CDR3 contains 15 residues. The CDR3 protein is CASSLTGSTTGELFF. CDR3 nucleotide sequence: TGCGCCAGCAGCTTGACAGGGTCTACTACCGGGGAGCTGTTTTTT.

V gene TRBV2 combines with J gene TRBJ1-2; TRBD1 agrees at 7 bases. The CDR3 covers 13 residues. With 5 bases clipped from V and 1 base from J, the junction kept 1 base outside the gene matches. Germline assignment: CDR1 SNHLY and CDR2 FYNNEI. Here the CDR3 reads CASSRDSNYGYTF. DNA for the CDR3: TGTGCCAGCAGTCGGGACAGTAACTATGGCTACACCTTC.

The V gene is TRBV5-6, the J gene TRBJ1-2, with TRBD1 identical over 11 bases. The CDR3 loop spans 14 amino acids. Trimming cost V 3 bases and J 4 bases; bases outside gene matches: 2. The germline gives CDR1 SGHDT, CDR2 YYEEEE. The CDR3 loop reads CASSSGTGGYGYTF. In DNA form, the CDR3 reads TGTGCCAGCAGCTCCGGGACAGGGGGCTATGGCTACACCTTC. The entire variable domain, with the rest obtained from reference TRBV5-6 and TRBJ1-2, is as follows: DAGVTQSPTHLIKTRGQQVTLRCSPKSGHDTVSWYQQALGQGPQFIFQYYEEEERQRGNFPDRFSGHQFPNYSSELNVNALLLGDSALYLCASSSGTGGYGYTFGSGTRLTVV.

The rearrangement links TRBV4-3 to TRBJ1-2; TRBD1 matches 8 bases. Germline V gene data show CDR1 as LGHNA and CDR2 as YSLEER. Trimming cost V 0 bases and J 5 bases; bases outside gene matches: 8. The CDR3 has 16 residues. The CDR3 protein is CASSQDVNRGSYGYTF. Here the CDR3 DNA reads TGCGCCAGCAGCCAAGATGTCAACAGGGGGAGTTATGGCTACACCTTC.

The rearrangement joins TRBV11-2 to TRBJ2-7, with D possibly matching TRBD2 (6 bases). The length of the CDR3 is 14 residues. Germline CDR1 SGHAT, CDR2 FQNNGV. Trimming removed 1 base at V and 10 bases at J, with 17 bases between. The CDR3 region is CASSLGGGGTLQYF. The CDR3 bases are TGTGCCAGCAGCTTAGGGGGTGGAGGGACCCTACAGTACTTC.

The chain links TRBV15 to TRBJ1-1; D gene uncertain. The CDR3 is made up of 14 amino acids. Deletions cut 5 bases from V and 1 base from J, with 11 bases between. Germline loops: CDR1 LNHNV, CDR2 YYDKDF (reference sequence). CDR3 DNA: TGTGCCACCAGCCCGGAATACGGGAACACTGAAGCTTTCTTT. Amino acids: CATSPEYGNTEAFF.

This clone showed up just once. This rearrangement joins TRBV18 to TRBJ2-4, with TRBD1 matching 11 bases. Trimming took 3 bases from V and 0 from J; bases not matched to a gene: 13. The V gene's germline CDR1 is KGHSH and CDR2 LQKENI. CDR3 length: 20 amino acids. The CDR3 loop is CASSPRTGGRLGVAKNIQYF. CDR3 DNA: TGTGCCAGCTCACCTAGGACAGGGGGCCGCCTTGGGGTAGCCAAAAACATTCAGTACTTC.

V and J are TRBV5-1 and TRBJ1-1; D remains unclear. Trimming cost V 4 bases and J 10 bases, with 14 bases left between them. The CDR3 covers 12 residues. CDR1 is SGHRS and CDR2 is YFSETQ in the germline V gene. Here the CDR3 DNA reads TGCGCCAGCAGCACCCCAGGATTAGGAGCTTTCTTT. Protein product: CASSTPGLGAFF.

The chain is built from TRBV11-2 and TRBJ2-3; D is unclear. Germline-derived CDR1 and CDR2 are SGHAT and FQNNGV. This CDR3 has 11 residues. V lost 10 bases and J lost 6, with 11 bases in between. The CDR3 region has the DNA TGTGCCACCGCCCTCATCGATACGCAGTATTTT. Translated: CATALIDTQYF.

The chain uses TRBV10-3 and TRBJ2-4; 9 bases are shared with TRBD1. V shed 3 bases, J shed 0 bases, and the junction held 3 bases outside the gene matches. CDR1 is ENHRY, CDR2 SYGVKD, per germline. This CDR3 has 16 amino acids. CDR3 loop: CAISERTGEAKNIQYF. CDR3 sequence (DNA): TGTGCCATCAGTGAAAGGACAGGGGAAGCCAAAAACATTCAGTACTTC.

This clone appeared a single time. The chain is built from TRBV27 and TRBJ1-2, with D hard to call. CDR3 length: 12 amino acids. The germline V gene has CDR1 MNHEY and CDR2 SMNVEV (reference sequence). V was pared by 6 bases and J by 5 bases, with 10 bases between. CDR3 region: CASRGNYYGYTF. The DNA of the CDR3 is TGTGCCAGCAGGGGCAATTATTATGGCTACACCTTC.

V gene TRBV7-2 combines with J gene TRBJ2-2; D remains unclear. V was trimmed by 1 base and J by 7 bases, leaving 4 bases between them. The CDR3 has 12 residues. Germline assignment: CDR1 SGHTA and CDR2 FQGNSA. CDR3 amino acids: CASSLVSGELFF. CDR3 DNA sequence: TGTGCCAGCAGCTTAGTAAGCGGGGAGCTGTTTTTT.

The gene calls are TRBV11-3 and TRBJ2-3; D remains unclear. Deletions cut 1 base from V and 6 bases from J, with 8 bases between. CDR1 SGHNT and CDR2 YENEEA come from the germline V gene. The CDR3 covers 13 residues. DNA of the CDR3: TGTGCCAGCAGCTTAGCCCCTTATGATACGCAGTATTTT. Translated: CASSLAPYDTQYF.

The chain uses TRBV6-4 and TRBJ2-7, with D maybe TRBD2 (7 bases). This CDR3 contains 14 residues. CDR1 is MRHNA and CDR2 is SNTAGT in the germline V gene. Trimming cost V 3 bases and J 4 bases, with 13 bases left between them. In nucleotides, the CDR3 is TGTGCCAGCAGTGAAGGGGGGGCTGGGTACGAGCAGTACTTC. It specifies CASSEGGAGYEQYF.

The J gene is TRBJ2-7, the V gene TRBV7-2; TRBD1 is a possible D gene (6 bases). The CDR3 is 15 residues long. V gave up 4 bases and J gave up 5 bases, with 18 bases separating them. Germline assignment: CDR1 SGHTA and CDR2 FQGNSA. Here the CDR3 reads CASSYSARGDDEQYF. The CDR3 nucleotides are TGTGCCAGCAGCTATAGCGCCAGGGGCGACGACGAGCAGTACTTC. Full variable domain (missing parts from reference TRBV7-2 and TRBJ2-7): GAGVSQSPSNKVTEKGKDVELRCDPISGHTALYWYRQSLGQGLEFLIYFQGNSAPDKSGLPSDRFSAERTGGSVSTLTIQRTQQEDSAVYLCASSYSARGDDEQYFGPGTRLTVT.

This chain joins TRBV5-4 and TRBJ2-2; 11 bases map to TRBD2. V shed 2 bases, J shed 0 bases, and the junction held 3 bases outside the gene matches. The germline gives CDR1 SGHNT, CDR2 YYREEE (reference sequence). This CDR3 region has 17 residues. The CDR3 DNA reads as TGTGCCAGCAGCTTCCCTAGCGGGGGGACGAACACCGGGGAGCTGTTTTTT. Translation: CASSFPSGGTNTGELFF.

The chain links TRBV10-3 to TRBJ2-7; 10 bases agree with TRBD1. The CDR3 is 16 amino acids. Unmatched junction bases numbered 8, after V lost 2 bases and J lost 4 bases. CDR1 is ENHRY, CDR2 SYGVKD, per germline. For the CDR3, the DNA is TGTGCCATCAGTGAGCCTGACAGGGGGCTTAGGTACGAGCAGTACTTC. Amino acid sequence: CAISEPDRGLRYEQYF.

The V call is TRBV5-1, the J call TRBJ1-6, with TRBD1 matching over 11 bases. V lost 5 bases and J lost 15; bases outside the gene matches: 10. The germline CDR1 and CDR2 sequences are SGHRS and YFSETQ. The CDR3 loop spans 14 amino acids. CDR3 in DNA: TGCGCCAGCAGTTACGCCGGGACAGGGGGGAACCTCCACTTT. It encodes CASSYAGTGGNLHF.

The V call is TRBV29-1, the J call TRBJ2-2; 9 bases are shared with TRBD1. J was trimmed by 3 bases and V by 3 bases; bases with no gene match: 8. This CDR3 contains 16 residues. CDR1 is SQVTM and CDR2 is ANQGSEA in the germline V gene. The CDR3 spells CSVEGQGSNHTGELFF. The CDR3 nucleotides are TGCAGCGTTGAGGGACAGGGTTCGAACCACACCGGGGAGCTGTTTTTT.

This clone is large in the sample. This chain uses TRBV11-2 with TRBJ2-7; D is ambiguous. The germline V and J ends were trimmed by 7 bases and 2 bases, with 21 bases remaining between them. This CDR3 spans 16 amino acids. Germline V lookup: CDR1 SGHAT, CDR2 FQNNGV. The CDR3 here is CASILLGSHKTYEQYF. DNA for the CDR3: TGTGCCAGCATTCTTCTCGGCAGCCACAAGACCTACGAGCAGTACTTC.

The V gene is TRBV5-1, the J gene TRBJ2-3, with 8 nucleotides matching TRBD2. Looked up from germline, CDR1 is SGHRS and CDR2 is YFSETQ. CDR3 length: 13 residues. V dropped 6 bases and J dropped 2; count of bases not matched to a gene: 2. The CDR3: CASTGGATDTQYF. CDR3 in DNA: TGCGCCAGCACCGGGGGGGCCACAGATACGCAGTATTTT.

This clone was detected only a few times. The J gene is TRBJ2-1, the V gene TRBV5-1, with 8 nucleotides matching TRBD2. CDR1 is SGHRS and CDR2 is YFSETQ in the germline V gene. The trim removed 3 bases at V and 5 bases at J, leaving 16 bases unmatched. The CDR3 contains 18 residues. Written as DNA, the CDR3 is TGCGCCAGCAGCTCCGGGACTAGACTCCAAACTCCGAACAATGAGCAGTTCTTC. This encodes CASSSGTRLQTPNNEQFF.

CDR3 sequence reads: CASSEEDYEQYF. The CDR3 DNA sequence: TGTGCCAGCAGTGAAGAGGACTACGAGCAGTACTTC. This chain connects TRBV2 to TRBJ2-7, with no clear D. Germline loops: CDR1 SNHLY, CDR2 FYNNEI. The CDR3 covers 12 residues. The V end lost 1 base, the J end lost 3 bases, and 4 bases lay between the germline ends.

This chain joins TRBV4-3 and TRBJ2-7; D is perhaps TRBD1 or TRBD2 (6 bases each). The CDR3 loop spans 16 amino acids. V was shortened by 1 base and J by 6 bases, with 19 bases between the two germline ends. CDR1 is LGHNA, CDR2 YSLEER, per germline. CDR3 DNA: TGCGCCAGCAGCCAAGGCTTGAAACAGGGAGGTGGCGAGCAGTACTTC. Translating it yields CASSQGLKQGGGEQYF.

In DNA form, the CDR3 reads TGTGCCAGCTCACCACAAGGAGGATCGGCAGATACGCAGTATTTT. Amino acids: CASSPQGGSADTQYF. The chain links TRBV18 to TRBJ2-3; D might be TRBD2 (5 bases). This CDR3 spans 15 amino acids. Germline lookup yields CDR1 KGHSH and CDR2 LQKENI. The germline V and J ends were trimmed by 1 base and 4 bases, with 12 bases remaining between them.

The gene calls are TRBV18 and TRBJ1-5; no clear D gene. The germline V gene encodes CDR1 KGHSH and CDR2 LQKENI. V was trimmed by 3 bases and J by 3 bases, leaving 12 bases between them. The CDR3 length is 15 residues. For the CDR3, the DNA is TGTGCCAGCTCACCGTCCGGACTCTCCAATCAGCCCCAGCATTTT. Its protein product is CASSPSGLSNQPQHF.

The gene calls are TRBV4-1 and TRBJ1-2, with a tentative D call TRBD1 (5 bases). Germline V gene data show CDR1 as MGHRA and CDR2 as YSYEKL. CDR3 size: 15 residues. Trimming left V 4 bases short and J 4 bases short, with 16 bases between. CDR3 bases: TGCGCCAGCAGCCCCTCCCCGGGGGAAAGCTATGGCTACACCTTC. The encoded protein is CASSPSPGESYGYTF.

The chain uses TRBV7-2 and TRBJ1-2, with 10 bases fitting TRBD1. Unmatched junction bases numbered 3, after V lost 1 base and J lost 4 bases. The CDR3 covers 15 residues. Germline values: CDR1 SGHTA, CDR2 FQGNSA. The CDR3 is CASSLGGDRGYGYTF. The CDR3 coding sequence is TGTGCCAGCAGCTTAGGGGGGGACAGGGGCTATGGCTACACCTTC.